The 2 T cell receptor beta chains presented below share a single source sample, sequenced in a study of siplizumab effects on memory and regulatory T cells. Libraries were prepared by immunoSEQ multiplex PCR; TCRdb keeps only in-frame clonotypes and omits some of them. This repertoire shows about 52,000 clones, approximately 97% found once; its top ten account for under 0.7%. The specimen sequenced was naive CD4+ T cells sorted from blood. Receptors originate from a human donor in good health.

The CDR3 spells CASSFGTTFETQYF. CDR3 nucleotides: TGTGCCAGCAGTTTTGGGACGACGTTCGAGACCCAGTACTTC. The genes are TRBV27 and TRBJ2-5, with D perhaps given as TRBD1 or TRBD2 (5 bases each). CDR1 and CDR2 (germline): MNHEY, SMNVEV (reference sequence). V lost 3 bases and J 5 bases, leaving 13 bases between the germline ends. The CDR3 has 14 residues.

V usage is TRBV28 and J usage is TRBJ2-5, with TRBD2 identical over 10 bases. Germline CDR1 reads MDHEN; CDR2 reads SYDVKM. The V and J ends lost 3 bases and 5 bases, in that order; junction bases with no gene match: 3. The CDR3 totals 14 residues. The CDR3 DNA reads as TGTGCCAGCAGTTTGATGGGACTAGCGGAGACCCAGTACTTC. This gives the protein CASSLMGLAETQYF.